This TCR beta chain was sequenced during a study of response to subunit inactivated influenza vaccine. TCRdb redid the calling of the RT-PCR reads with MiXCR, one entry per CDR3 protein. This table holds hundreds of thousands of distinct CDR3 sequences, 12% found once. Whole-study findings and limits: The authors put forward the suggestion that each seasonal influenza vaccination may bring in only a limited number of new T cells.

Points on this clonotype: The antigen is not known.

The clonotype was recovered from a man aged 50-60 years who received an inactivated influenza vaccine. The specimen was PBMCs from blood, collected on the day of vaccination.

CDR3 nucleotide sequence: TGTGCCACCAGCGGTTACCCCGGACAGGGGGCGAATGAGCAGTTCTTC. Protein: CATSGYPGQGANEQFF. The chain couples TRBV15 to TRBJ2-1; 11 bases are shared with TRBD1. Per germline, CDR1 LNHNV and CDR2 YYDKDF (reference sequence). Trimming at V came to 5 bases and at J to 7 bases, leaving 10 bases not matched to a gene. The CDR3 runs 16 residues.